This T cell receptor beta chain was sequenced for a study of PD-L1 blockade in urothelial cancer. Across the study: Administration of atezolizumab to patients began at some point between 2013 and 2015, at 1,200 mg intravenously every 3 weeks.

Regarding time point: pretreatment peripheral blood. CDR3 length: 14 residues. V lost 10 bases to trimming and J lost 6 bases; unmatched junction nucleotides: 12. Germline CDR1 is SEHNR and CDR2 is FQNEAQ (reference sequence). Only in-frame clones appear in the TCRdb table, and some are missing; sequencing was by immunoSEQ multiplex PCR. The sample lists tens of thousands of clones; 80% to 95% were seen once. The clonotype originates from an older woman with urothelial cancer. The sequencing here drew on PBMCs, taken around atezolizumab (anti-PD-L1) treatment. The V call is TRBV7-9, the J call TRBJ2-1, with 7 bases lining up with TRBD2. CDR3 nucleotide sequence: TGTGCCATTGGGGAGCGGCGGGAGCTCAATGAGCAGTTCTTC. Translated: CAIGERRELNEQFF.